This T cell receptor (beta chain) is drawn from a study of blood T cell repertoires in COVID-19. This CDR3 region has 16 residues. Trimming stripped 2 bases from V and 5 bases from J, with 17 bases between. Germline V gives CDR1 SNHLY, CDR2 FYNNEI. Methods used by the authors: Estimated nucleated cell counts came from reference gene primer amplification. Profiled with immunoSEQ multiplex PCR; TCRdb holds only in-frame clones, not every one. The D gene and trimming were derived from the DNA, and the V and J assignments and clone size from that table. The sample has approximately 150,000 clones; around 84% are singletons.

This TCR was sampled from a human donor in a cohort sampled during active COVID-19. Sequences were obtained from peripheral blood. The chain couples TRBV2 to TRBJ2-3, with D perhaps TRBD2 (5 bases). The CDR3 DNA is TGTGCCAGCAGTGAACGGGCAGGACTGATTAAAGATACGCAGTATTTT. It translates to CASSERAGLIKDTQYF.